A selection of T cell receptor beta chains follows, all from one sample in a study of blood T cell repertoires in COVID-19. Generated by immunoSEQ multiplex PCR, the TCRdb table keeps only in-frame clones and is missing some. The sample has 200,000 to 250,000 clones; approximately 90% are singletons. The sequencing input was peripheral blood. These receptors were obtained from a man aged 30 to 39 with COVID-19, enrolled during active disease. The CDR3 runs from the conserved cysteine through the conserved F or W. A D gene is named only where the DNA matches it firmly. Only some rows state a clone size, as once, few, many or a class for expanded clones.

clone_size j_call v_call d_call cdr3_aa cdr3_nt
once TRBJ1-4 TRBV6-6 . CASSYLGAHNEKLFF TGTGCCAGCAGTTATTTAGGGGCCCATAATGAAAAACTGTTTTTT
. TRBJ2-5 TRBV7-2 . CASSVGRGGETQYF TGTGCCAGCAGCGTAGGACGGGGAGGAGAGACCCAGTACTTC
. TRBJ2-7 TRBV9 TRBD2 CASSRGSGTILFYEQYF TGTGCCAGCAGTCGGGGTAGCGGGACAATTTTATTTTACGAGCAGTACTTC
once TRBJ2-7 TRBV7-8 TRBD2 CASSLGLAGAYEQYF TGTGCCAGCAGCTTAGGACTAGCGGGGGCCTACGAGCAGTACTTC
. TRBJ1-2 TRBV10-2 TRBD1 CASSQTGVQGYTF TGCGCCAGCAGCCAAACAGGGGTTCAGGGCTACACCTTC
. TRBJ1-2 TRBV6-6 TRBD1 CASSRGLTGSYGYTF TGTGCCAGCAGTAGGGGCCTGACAGGGTCCTATGGCTACACCTTC
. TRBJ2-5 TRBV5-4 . CASGWGGTQETQYF TGTGCCAGCGGGTGGGGCGGGACTCAAGAGACCCAGTACTTC
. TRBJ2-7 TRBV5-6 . CASSLTGTAGEQYF TGTGCCAGCAGCTTAACCGGGACAGCGGGCGAGCAGTACTTC
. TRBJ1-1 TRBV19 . CASRTGNTEAFF TGTGCCAGTAGAACAGGGAACACTGAAGCTTTCTTT
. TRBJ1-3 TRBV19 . CASSPPAGNTIYF TGTGCCAGTAGTCCCCCCGCTGGAAACACCATATATTTT